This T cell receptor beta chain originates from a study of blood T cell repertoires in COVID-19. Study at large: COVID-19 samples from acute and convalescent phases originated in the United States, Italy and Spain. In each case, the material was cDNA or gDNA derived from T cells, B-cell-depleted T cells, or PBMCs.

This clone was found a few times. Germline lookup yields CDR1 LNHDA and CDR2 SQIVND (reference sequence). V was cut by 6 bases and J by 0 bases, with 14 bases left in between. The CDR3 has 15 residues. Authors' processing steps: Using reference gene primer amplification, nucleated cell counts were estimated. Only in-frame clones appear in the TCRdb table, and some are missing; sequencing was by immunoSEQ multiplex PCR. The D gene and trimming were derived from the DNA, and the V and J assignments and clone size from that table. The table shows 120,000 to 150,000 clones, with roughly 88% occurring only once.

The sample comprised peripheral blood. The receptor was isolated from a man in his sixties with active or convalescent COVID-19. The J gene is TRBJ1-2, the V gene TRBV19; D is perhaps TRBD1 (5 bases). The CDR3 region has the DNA TGTGCCAGTAGCTCCGACAGAAGAGCTAACTATGGCTACACCTTC. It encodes CASSSDRRANYGYTF.